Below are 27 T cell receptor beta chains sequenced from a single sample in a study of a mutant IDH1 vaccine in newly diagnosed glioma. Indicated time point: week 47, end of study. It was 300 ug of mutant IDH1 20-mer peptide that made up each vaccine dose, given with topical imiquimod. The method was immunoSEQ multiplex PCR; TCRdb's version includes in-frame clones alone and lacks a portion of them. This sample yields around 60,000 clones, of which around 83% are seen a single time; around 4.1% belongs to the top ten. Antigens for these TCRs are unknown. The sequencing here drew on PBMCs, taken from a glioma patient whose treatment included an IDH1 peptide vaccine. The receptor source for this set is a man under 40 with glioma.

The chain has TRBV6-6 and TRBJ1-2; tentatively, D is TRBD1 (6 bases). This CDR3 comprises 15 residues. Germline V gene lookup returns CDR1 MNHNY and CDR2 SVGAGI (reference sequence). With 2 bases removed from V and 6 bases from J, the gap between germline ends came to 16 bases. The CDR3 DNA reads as TGTGCCAGCAGTTACCCGGACAGTGGGGTTCATGGCTACACCTTC. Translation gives CASSYPDSGVHGYTF.

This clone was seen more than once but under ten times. CDR3 loop: CASSPGGPTMNTEAFF. The CDR3 region has the DNA TGTGCCAGCAGTCCTGGGGGTCCCACCATGAACACTGAAGCTTTCTTT. This sequence joins TRBV7-9 and TRBJ1-1; D is possibly TRBD1 (5 bases). Germline assignment: CDR1 SEHNR and CDR2 FQNEAQ (reference sequence). This CDR3 has 16 amino acids. V lost 6 bases, J lost 0 bases, and 17 bases lay in between. Looking up the rest from reference TRBV7-9 and TRBJ1-1 gives the full variable domain: DTGVSQNPRHKITKRGQNVTFRCDPISEHNRLYWYRQTLGQGPEFLTYFQNEAQLEKSRLLSDRFSAERPKGSFSTLEIQRTEQGDSAMYLCASSPGGPTMNTEAFFGQGTRLTVV.

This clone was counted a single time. The DNA of the CDR3 is TGCAGCGTCGAAAATCGAACTAGCGGGGGGGATAGGAAGAATGAGCAGTTCTTC. As protein: CSVENRTSGGDRKNEQFF. The gene calls are TRBV29-1 and TRBJ2-1; 13 positions match TRBD2. The CDR3 consists of 18 residues. Trimming at V came to 6 bases and at J to 7 bases, leaving 18 bases not matched to a gene. Germline V lookup: CDR1 SQVTM, CDR2 ANQGSEA.

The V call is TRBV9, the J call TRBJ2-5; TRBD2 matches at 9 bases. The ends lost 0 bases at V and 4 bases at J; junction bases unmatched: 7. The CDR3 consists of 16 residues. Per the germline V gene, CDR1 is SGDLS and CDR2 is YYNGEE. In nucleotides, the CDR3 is TGTGCCAGCAGCGTAGGCTCTAGCGGGGATTTAGAGACCCAGTACTTC. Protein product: CASSVGSSGDLETQYF.

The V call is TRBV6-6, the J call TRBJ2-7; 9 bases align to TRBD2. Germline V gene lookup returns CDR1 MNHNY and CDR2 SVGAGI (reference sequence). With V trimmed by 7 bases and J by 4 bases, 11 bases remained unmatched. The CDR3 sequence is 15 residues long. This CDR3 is CASNEGGAGGYEQYF. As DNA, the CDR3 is TGTGCCAGCAATGAGGGGGGCGCGGGAGGGTACGAGCAGTACTTC.

Written as DNA, the CDR3 is TGTGCCAGCAGGCCTCAGGGGGCTGGAAAGAACACTGAAGCTTTCTTT. Its translation is CASRPQGAGKNTEAFF. This chain joins TRBV2 and TRBJ1-1, with 8 bases fitting TRBD1. Trimming cost V 6 bases and J 1 base; bases outside gene matches: 10. Germline CDR1 SNHLY, CDR2 FYNNEI. The CDR3 is 16 residues long. The full variable domain, in which reference TRBV2 and TRBJ1-1 provide the parts outside the CDR3, is EPEVTQTPSHQVTQMGQEVILRCVPISNHLYFYWYRQILGQKVEFLVSFYNNEISEKSEIFDDQFSVERPDGSNFTLKIRSTKLEDSAMYFCASRPQGAGKNTEAFFGQGTRLTVV.

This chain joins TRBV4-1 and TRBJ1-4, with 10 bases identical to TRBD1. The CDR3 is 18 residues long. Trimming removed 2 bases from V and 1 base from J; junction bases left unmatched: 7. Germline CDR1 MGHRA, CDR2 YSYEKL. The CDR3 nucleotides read TGCGCCAGCAGCCAAAACGACAGGGGGCGAAGAACTAATGAAAAACTGTTTTTT. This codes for CASSQNDRGRRTNEKLFF.

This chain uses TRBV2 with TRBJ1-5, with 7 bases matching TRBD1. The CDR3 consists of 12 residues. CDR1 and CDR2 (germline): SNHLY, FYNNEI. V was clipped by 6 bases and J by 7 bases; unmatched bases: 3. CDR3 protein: CASRKGGQPQHF. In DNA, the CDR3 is TGTGCCAGCAGGAAAGGGGGCCAGCCCCAGCATTTT.

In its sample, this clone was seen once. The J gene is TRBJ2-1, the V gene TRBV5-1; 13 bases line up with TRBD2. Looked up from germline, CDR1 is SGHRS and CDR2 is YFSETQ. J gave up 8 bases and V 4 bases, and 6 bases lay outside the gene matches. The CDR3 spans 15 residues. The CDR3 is CASSPTSGGGYEQFF. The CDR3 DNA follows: TGCGCCAGCAGCCCCACTAGCGGGGGGGGCTATGAGCAGTTCTTC.

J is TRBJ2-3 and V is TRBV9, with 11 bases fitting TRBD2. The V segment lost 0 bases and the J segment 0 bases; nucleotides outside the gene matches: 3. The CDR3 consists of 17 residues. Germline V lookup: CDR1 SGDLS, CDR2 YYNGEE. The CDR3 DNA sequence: TGTGCCAGCAGCGTAGGACTAGCGGGAAGGAGCACAGATACGCAGTATTTT. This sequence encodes CASSVGLAGRSTDTQYF.

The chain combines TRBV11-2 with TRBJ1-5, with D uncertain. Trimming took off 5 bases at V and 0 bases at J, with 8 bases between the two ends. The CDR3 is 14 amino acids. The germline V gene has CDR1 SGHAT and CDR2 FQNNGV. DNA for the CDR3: TGTGCCAGCAGCCCCTCAAGTAGCAATCAGCCCCAGCATTTT. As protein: CASSPSSSNQPQHF. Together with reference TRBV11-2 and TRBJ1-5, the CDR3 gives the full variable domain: EAGVAQSPRYKIIEKRQSVAFWCNPISGHATLYWYQQILGQGPKLLIQFQNNGVVDDSQLPKDRFSAERLKGVDSTLKIQPAKLEDSAVYLCASSPSSSNQPQHFGDGTRLSIL.

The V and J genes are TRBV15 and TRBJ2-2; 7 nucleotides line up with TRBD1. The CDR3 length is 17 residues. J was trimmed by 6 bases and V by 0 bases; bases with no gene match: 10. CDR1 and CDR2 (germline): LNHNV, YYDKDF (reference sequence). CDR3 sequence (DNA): TGTGCCACCAGCAGAGAACAAAGGACAGGCTGGGCCGGGGAGCTGTTTTTT. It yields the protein CATSREQRTGWAGELFF.

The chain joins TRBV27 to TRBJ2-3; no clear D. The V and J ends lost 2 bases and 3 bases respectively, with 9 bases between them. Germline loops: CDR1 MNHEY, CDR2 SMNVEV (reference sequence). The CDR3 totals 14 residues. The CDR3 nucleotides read TGTGCCAGCAGTTTAATTTTTGGGACAGATACGCAGTATTTT. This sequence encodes CASSLIFGTDTQYF.

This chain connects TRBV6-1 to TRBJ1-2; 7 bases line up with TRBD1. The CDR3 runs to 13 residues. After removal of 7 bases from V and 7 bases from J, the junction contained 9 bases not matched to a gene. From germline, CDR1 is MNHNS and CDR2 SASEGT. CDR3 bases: TGTGCCAGCACCAGACAGGGAATCACTGGCTACACCTTC. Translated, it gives CASTRQGITGYTF.

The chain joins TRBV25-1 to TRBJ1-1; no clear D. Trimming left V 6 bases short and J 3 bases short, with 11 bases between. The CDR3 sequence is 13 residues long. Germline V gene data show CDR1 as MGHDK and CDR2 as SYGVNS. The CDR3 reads CASSAGVDTEAFF. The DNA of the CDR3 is TGTGCCAGCAGCGCCGGGGTGGACACTGAAGCTTTCTTT.

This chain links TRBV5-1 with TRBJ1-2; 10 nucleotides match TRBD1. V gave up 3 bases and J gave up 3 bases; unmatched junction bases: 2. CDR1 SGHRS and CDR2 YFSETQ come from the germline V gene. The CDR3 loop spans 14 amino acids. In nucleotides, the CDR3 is TGCGCCAGCAGCTGGGGGACAGGGGACTATGGCTACACCTTC. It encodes CASSWGTGDYGYTF.

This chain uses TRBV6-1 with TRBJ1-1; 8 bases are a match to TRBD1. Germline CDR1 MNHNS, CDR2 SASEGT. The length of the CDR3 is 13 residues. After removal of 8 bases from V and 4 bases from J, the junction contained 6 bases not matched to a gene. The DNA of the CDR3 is TGTGCCAGCTGCTTACAGGGGGGCACTGAAGCTTTCTTT. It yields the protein CASCLQGGTEAFF.

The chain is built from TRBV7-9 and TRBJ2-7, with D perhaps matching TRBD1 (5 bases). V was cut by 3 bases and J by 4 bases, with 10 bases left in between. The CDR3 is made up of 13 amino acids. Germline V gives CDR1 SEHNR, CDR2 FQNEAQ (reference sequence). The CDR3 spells CASSFIQGYEQYF. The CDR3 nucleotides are TGTGCCAGCAGCTTCATCCAGGGATACGAGCAGTACTTC. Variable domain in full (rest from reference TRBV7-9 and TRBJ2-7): DTGVSQNPRHKITKRGQNVTFRCDPISEHNRLYWYRQTLGQGPEFLTYFQNEAQLEKSRLLSDRFSAERPKGSFSTLEIQRTEQGDSAMYLCASSFIQGYEQYFGPGTRLTVT.

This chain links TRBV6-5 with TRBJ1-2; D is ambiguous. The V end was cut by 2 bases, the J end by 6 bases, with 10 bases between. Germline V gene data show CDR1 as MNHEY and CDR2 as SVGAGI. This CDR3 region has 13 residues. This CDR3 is CASSYRAGDGYTF. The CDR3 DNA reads TGTGCCAGCAGTTACCGGGCAGGAGATGGCTACACCTTC.

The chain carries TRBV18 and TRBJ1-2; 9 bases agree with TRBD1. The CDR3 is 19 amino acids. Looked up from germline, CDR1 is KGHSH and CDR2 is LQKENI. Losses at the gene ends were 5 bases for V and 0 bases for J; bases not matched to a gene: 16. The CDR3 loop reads CASSAFKGGTGPPNYGYTF. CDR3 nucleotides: TGTGCCAGCTCAGCCTTCAAGGGCGGGACAGGGCCACCTAACTATGGCTACACCTTC.

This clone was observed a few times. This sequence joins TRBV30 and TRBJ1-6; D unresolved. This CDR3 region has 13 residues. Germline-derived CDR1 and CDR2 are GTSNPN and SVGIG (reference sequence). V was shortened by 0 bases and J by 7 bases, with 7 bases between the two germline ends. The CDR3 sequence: CAWSVDENSPLHF. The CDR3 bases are TGTGCCTGGAGTGTAGACGAGAATTCACCCCTCCACTTT.

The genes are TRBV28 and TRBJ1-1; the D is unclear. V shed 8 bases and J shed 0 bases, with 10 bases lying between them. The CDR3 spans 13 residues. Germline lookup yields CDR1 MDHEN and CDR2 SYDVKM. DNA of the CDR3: TGTGCCAGCCGAGAGCAGCTGAACACTGAAGCTTTCTTT. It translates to CASREQLNTEAFF.

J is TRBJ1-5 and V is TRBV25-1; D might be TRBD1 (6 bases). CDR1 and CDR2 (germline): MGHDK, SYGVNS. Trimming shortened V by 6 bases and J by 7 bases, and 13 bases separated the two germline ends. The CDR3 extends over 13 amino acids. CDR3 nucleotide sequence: TGTGCCAGCAGCGCCAGGGGATTCCAGCCCCAGCATTTT. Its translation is CASSARGFQPQHF.

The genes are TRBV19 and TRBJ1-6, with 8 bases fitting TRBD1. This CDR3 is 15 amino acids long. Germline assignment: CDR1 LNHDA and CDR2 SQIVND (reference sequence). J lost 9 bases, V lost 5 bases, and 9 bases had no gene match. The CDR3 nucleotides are TGTGCCAGTAGTGCAACGGACAGGGTTGGTTCACCCCTCCACTTT. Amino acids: CASSATDRVGSPLHF.

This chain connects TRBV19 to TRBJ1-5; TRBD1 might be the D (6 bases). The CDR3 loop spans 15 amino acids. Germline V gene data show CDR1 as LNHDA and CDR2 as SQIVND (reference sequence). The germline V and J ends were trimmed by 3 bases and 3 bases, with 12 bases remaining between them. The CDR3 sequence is CASSIEQGFNQPQHF. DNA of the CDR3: TGTGCCAGTAGTATTGAACAGGGATTCAATCAGCCCCAGCATTTT. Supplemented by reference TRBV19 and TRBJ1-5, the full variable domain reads DGGITQSPKYLFRKEGQNVTLSCEQNLNHDAMYWYRQDPGQGLRLIYYSQIVNDFQKGDIAEGYSVSREKKESFPLTVTSAQKNPTAFYLCASSIEQGFNQPQHFGDGTRLSIL.

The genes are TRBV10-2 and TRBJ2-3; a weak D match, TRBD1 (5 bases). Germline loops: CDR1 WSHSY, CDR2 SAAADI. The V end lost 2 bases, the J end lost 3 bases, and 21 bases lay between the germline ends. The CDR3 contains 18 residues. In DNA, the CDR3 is TGCGCCAGCAGTGAGCTTAGGGCCGCCCTTCCAGGGACAGATACGCAGTATTTT. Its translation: CASSELRAALPGTDTQYF.

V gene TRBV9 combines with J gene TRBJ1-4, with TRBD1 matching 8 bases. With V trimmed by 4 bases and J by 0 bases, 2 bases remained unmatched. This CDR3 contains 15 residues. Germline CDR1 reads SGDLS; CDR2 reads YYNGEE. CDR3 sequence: CASSPGQATNEKLFF. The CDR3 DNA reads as TGTGCCAGCAGCCCGGGACAGGCAACTAATGAAAAACTGTTTTTT.